These T cell receptor beta chains were read from a single sample in a study of CD8 T cells in Susac syndrome. TCRdb used MiXCR to reprocess the immunoSEQ multiplex PCR reads, holding one entry per CDR3 protein. This sample has approximately 190,000 distinct CDR3 sequences; under 97% occur once, and the top ten carry around 0.096%. The sequenced sample was CD4+ T cells from PBMCs. These receptors came from a human donor with Susac syndrome. The CDR3 runs from the conserved cysteine through the conserved F or W. Each record gives: CDR3 DNA, CDR3 protein, clone size, J gene, V gene, D gene. D genes are given only for firm matches. Clone size is shown for a subset of rows, as once, few, many or a class of expanded clone.

cdr3_nt: TGCGCCAGCAGCTTGGGGACAGCTAACTATGGCTACACCTTC; cdr3_aa: CASSLGTANYGYTF; clone_size: .; j_call: TRBJ1-2; v_call: TRBV5-1; d_call: .
cdr3_nt: TGTGCCAGCAGCCAGACAGCCGCGGATTCACCCCTCCACTTT; cdr3_aa: CASSQTAADSPLHF; clone_size: .; j_call: TRBJ1-6; v_call: TRBV4-2; d_call: .
cdr3_nt: TGTGCCAGCAGCGTAGGGGCAGCCCCGAACACCGGGGAGCTGTTTTTT; cdr3_aa: CASSVGAAPNTGELFF; clone_size: .; j_call: TRBJ2-2; v_call: TRBV9; d_call: .
cdr3_nt: TGTGCCAGCAGCTTAGGTTTTTACAGCCGACCAGATACGCAGTATTTT; cdr3_aa: CASSLGFYSRPDTQYF; clone_size: .; j_call: TRBJ2-3; v_call: TRBV11-2; d_call: .
cdr3_nt: TGTGCCAGCAGCGGGGTCCCGGGACAGCGAAGGTTTGGGGGCTACACCTTC; cdr3_aa: CASSGVPGQRRFGGYTF; clone_size: .; j_call: TRBJ1-2; v_call: TRBV5-6; d_call: TRBD1
cdr3_nt: TGCAGTGCTAGAGATGTGGGGAGCGGGGGGGACTCAGAGACCCAGTACTTC; cdr3_aa: CSARDVGSGGDSETQYF; clone_size: .; j_call: TRBJ2-5; v_call: TRBV20-1; d_call: TRBD2
cdr3_nt: TGCAGCTCGGATAGGGTGAGGAACACTGAAGCTTTCTTT; cdr3_aa: CSSDRVRNTEAFF; clone_size: .; j_call: TRBJ1-1; v_call: TRBV29-1; d_call: .
cdr3_nt: TGTGCCAGCAGATTAGCGGGGGGGCCGGTAGAGCAGTACTTC; cdr3_aa: CASRLAGGPVEQYF; clone_size: .; j_call: TRBJ2-7; v_call: TRBV28; d_call: TRBD2
cdr3_nt: TGTGCCAGTAGTCAATTCCAGGGCTTGAACACTGAAGCTTTCTTT; cdr3_aa: CASSQFQGLNTEAFF; clone_size: .; j_call: TRBJ1-1; v_call: TRBV19; d_call: .
cdr3_nt: TGTGCCAGCAGTTTGGAAGGACAATCGAAGACCCAGTACTTC; cdr3_aa: CASSLEGQSKTQYF; clone_size: .; j_call: TRBJ2-5; v_call: TRBV12-3/TRBV12-4; d_call: .
cdr3_nt: TGTGCCAGCAGCTCGGGACTAGCGAATTACAATGAGCAGTTCTTC; cdr3_aa: CASSSGLANYNEQFF; clone_size: .; j_call: TRBJ2-1; v_call: TRBV11-2; d_call: TRBD2
cdr3_nt: TGTGCCAGCAGCCCGGGACAGGGCAATGGCTACACCTTC; cdr3_aa: CASSPGQGNGYTF; clone_size: .; j_call: TRBJ1-2; v_call: TRBV7-3; d_call: TRBD1
cdr3_nt: TGTGCCAGCAGTAGATTTAGCAATCAGCCCCAGCATTTT; cdr3_aa: CASSRFSNQPQHF; clone_size: few; j_call: TRBJ1-5; v_call: TRBV6-5; d_call: .
cdr3_nt: TGTGCCAGCAGTCTCGCCGGGATCCCTAATGAAAAACTGTTTTTT; cdr3_aa: CASSLAGIPNEKLFF; clone_size: .; j_call: TRBJ1-4; v_call: TRBV12-3/TRBV12-4; d_call: .
cdr3_nt: TGTGCCAGCAGTCACAAACCGAACACTGAAGCTTTCTTT; cdr3_aa: CASSHKPNTEAFF; clone_size: .; j_call: TRBJ1-1; v_call: TRBV7-9; d_call: .
cdr3_nt: TGCGCCAGCAGCTTGGACGGAGTTATGCCAACTTCCCAAGAGACCCAGTACTTC; cdr3_aa: CASSLDGVMPTSQETQYF; clone_size: once; j_call: TRBJ2-5; v_call: TRBV5-1; d_call: .
cdr3_nt: TGTGCCAGCAGTTTCTCGGGGGCTCGGGGAGAGACCCAGTACTTC; cdr3_aa: CASSFSGARGETQYF; clone_size: .; j_call: TRBJ2-5; v_call: TRBV28; d_call: .
cdr3_nt: TGTGCCAGCAGCTTTCAGGGTAACAGCTATGGCTACACCTTC; cdr3_aa: CASSFQGNSYGYTF; clone_size: .; j_call: TRBJ1-2; v_call: TRBV13; d_call: .
cdr3_nt: TGTGCCAGCAGTCACCCGGGACTAGCGGCCAACACCGGGGAGCTGTTTTTT; cdr3_aa: CASSHPGLAANTGELFF; clone_size: .; j_call: TRBJ2-2; v_call: TRBV27; d_call: TRBD2
cdr3_nt: TGCAGCGGAGCGCTGGAGGAGCAGTTCTTC; cdr3_aa: CSGALEEQFF; clone_size: .; j_call: TRBJ2-1; v_call: TRBV29-1; d_call: .
cdr3_nt: TGTGCCAGCAGCCAATCCCCTAGCTCCTACAATGAGCAGTTCTTC; cdr3_aa: CASSQSPSSYNEQFF; clone_size: once; j_call: TRBJ2-1; v_call: TRBV3-1; d_call: .
cdr3_nt: TGCAGCGTTGATGAAAACAGGGGGACTGAAGCTTTCTTT; cdr3_aa: CSVDENRGTEAFF; clone_size: .; j_call: TRBJ1-1; v_call: TRBV29-1; d_call: TRBD1